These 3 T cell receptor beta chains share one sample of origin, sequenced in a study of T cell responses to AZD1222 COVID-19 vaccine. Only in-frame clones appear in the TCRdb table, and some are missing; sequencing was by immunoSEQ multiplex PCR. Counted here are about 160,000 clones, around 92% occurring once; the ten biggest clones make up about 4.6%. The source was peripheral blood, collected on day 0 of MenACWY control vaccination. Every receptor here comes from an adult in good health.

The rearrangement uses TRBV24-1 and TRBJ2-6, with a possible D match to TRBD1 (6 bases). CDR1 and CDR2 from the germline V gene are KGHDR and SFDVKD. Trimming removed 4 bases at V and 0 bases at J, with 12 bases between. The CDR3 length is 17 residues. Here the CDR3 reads CATSETEGVSGANVLTF. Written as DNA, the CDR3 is TGTGCCACCAGTGAAACCGAGGGGGTCTCTGGGGCCAACGTCCTGACTTTC.

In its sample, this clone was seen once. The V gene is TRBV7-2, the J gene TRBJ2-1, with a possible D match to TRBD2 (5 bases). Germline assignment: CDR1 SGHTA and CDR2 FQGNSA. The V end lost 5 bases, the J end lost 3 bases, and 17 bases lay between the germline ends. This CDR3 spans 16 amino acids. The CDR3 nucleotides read TGTGCCAGCAGCCTCACTTTCGAGCGGAGCTACAATGAGCAGTTCTTC. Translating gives CASSLTFERSYNEQFF.

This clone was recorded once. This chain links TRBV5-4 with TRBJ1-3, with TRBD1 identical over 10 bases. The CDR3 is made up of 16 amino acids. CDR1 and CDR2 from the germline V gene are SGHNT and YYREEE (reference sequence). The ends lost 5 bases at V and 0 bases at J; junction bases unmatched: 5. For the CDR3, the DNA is TGTGCCAGCAGTTACCGGGACAGGGGCTCTGGAAACACCATATATTTT. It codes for CASSYRDRGSGNTIYF. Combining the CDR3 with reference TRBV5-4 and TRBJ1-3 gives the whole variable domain ETGVTQSPTHLIKTRGQQVTLRCSSQSGHNTVSWYQQALGQGPQFIFQYYREEENGRGNFPPRFSGLQFPNYSSELNVNALELDDSALYLCASSYRDRGSGNTIYFGEGSWLTVV.